This T cell receptor beta chain was observed in a study of shared clonotypes between healthy human individuals. Assay used: immunoSEQ multiplex PCR; TCRdb lists only in-frame clones, some missing. The sample includes about 680,000 clones, around 92% of them seen just once. On this clone: Its antigen remains unidentified.

Study outcomes and limitations: Compared with clonotypes that all four donors shared, non-shared clonotypes had lower generation probabilities.

Naive CD8 cells, CD45RO-negative and positively selected for CCR7, excluded terminally differentiated effector memory CD45RA+ cells. The sequenced material came from naive CD8+ T cells sorted from blood. This TCR came from a young man in good health.

The DNA of the CDR3 is TGTGCCAGTAGTATCCCGACTAGCGGGGGGTCCTACGAGCAGTACTTC. Residues: CASSIPTSGGSYEQYF. The J gene is TRBJ2-7, the V gene TRBV19; 13 positions agree with TRBD2. The germline gives CDR1 LNHDA, CDR2 SQIVND (reference sequence). The CDR3 contains 16 residues. V shed 3 bases, J shed 1 base, and the junction held 3 bases outside the gene matches.